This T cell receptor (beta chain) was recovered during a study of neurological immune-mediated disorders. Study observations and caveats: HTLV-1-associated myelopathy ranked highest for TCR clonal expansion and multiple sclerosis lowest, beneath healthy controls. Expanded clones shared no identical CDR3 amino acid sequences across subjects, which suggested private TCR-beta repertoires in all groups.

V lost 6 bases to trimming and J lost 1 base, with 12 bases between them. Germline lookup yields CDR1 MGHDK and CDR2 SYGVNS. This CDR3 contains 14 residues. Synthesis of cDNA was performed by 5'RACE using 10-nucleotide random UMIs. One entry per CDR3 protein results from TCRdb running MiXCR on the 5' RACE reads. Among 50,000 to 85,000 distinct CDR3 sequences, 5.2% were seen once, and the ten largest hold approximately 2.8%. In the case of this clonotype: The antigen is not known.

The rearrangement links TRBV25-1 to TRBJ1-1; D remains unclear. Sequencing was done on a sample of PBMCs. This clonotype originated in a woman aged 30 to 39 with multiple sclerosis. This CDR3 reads CASSETASNTEAFF. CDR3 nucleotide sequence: TGTGCCAGCAGCGAAACCGCTTCGAACACTGAAGCTTTCTTT.